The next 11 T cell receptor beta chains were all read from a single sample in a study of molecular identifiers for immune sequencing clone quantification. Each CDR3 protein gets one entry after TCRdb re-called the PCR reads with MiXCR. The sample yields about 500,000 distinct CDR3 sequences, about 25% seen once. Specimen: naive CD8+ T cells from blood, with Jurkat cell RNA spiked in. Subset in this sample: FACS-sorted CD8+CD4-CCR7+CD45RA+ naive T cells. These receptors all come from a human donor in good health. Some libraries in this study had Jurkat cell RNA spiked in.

The CDR3 loop is CASIPEGQGARDTQYF. In DNA form, the CDR3 reads TGTGCCAGCATTCCGGAGGGACAGGGGGCGAGGGATACGCAGTATTTT. The V call is TRBV27, the J call TRBJ2-3; TRBD1 matches 12 bases. The CDR3 is 16 amino acids. Germline assignment: CDR1 MNHEY and CDR2 SMNVEV (reference sequence). J was trimmed by 6 bases and V by 7 bases; bases with no gene match: 11.

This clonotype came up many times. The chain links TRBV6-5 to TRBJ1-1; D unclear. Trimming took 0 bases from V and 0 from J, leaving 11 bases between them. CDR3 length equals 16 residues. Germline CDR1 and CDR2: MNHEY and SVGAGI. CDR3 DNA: TGTGCCAGCAGTTACTCGAGAGTCAGCCTGAACACTGAAGCTTTCTTT. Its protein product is CASSYSRVSLNTEAFF.

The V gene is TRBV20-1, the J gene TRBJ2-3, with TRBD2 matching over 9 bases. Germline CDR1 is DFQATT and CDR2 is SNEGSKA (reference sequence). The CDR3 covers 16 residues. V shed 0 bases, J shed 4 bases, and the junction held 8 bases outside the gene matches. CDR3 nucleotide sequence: TGCAGTGCTAGAGACCTAGCGGGGATTGTTGCAGATACGCAGTATTTT. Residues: CSARDLAGIVADTQYF.

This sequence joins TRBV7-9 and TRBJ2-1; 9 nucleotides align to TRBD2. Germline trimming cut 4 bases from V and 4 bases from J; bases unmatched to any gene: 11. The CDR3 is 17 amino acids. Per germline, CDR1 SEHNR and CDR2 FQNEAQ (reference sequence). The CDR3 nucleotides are TGTGCCAGCAGCTCTCGGGGGGCGGGGGGGGGGTACAATGAGCAGTTCTTC. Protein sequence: CASSSRGAGGGYNEQFF.

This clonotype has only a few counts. The CDR3 sequence is CASSLGREGQGEQFF. The CDR3 DNA reads TGTGCCAGCAGTTTAGGGCGGGAGGGCCAGGGTGAGCAGTTCTTC. The chain joins TRBV12-3 or TRBV12-4 to TRBJ2-1; TRBD2 aligns across 9 bases. The V segment lost 1 base and the J segment 9 bases; nucleotides outside the gene matches: 7. CDR3 length: 15 residues.

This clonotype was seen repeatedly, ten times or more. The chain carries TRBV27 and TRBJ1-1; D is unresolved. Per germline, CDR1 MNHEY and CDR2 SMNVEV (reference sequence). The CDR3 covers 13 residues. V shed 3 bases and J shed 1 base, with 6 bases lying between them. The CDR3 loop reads CASSLVKNTEAFF. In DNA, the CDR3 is TGTGCCAGCAGTTTGGTGAAGAACACTGAAGCTTTCTTT.

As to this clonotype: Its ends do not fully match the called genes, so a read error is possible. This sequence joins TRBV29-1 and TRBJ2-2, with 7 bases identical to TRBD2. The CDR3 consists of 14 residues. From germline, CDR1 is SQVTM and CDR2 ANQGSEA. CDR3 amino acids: CSVIAGANTGELLF. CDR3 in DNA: TGCAGCGTTATAGCGGGCGCAAACACCGGGGAGCTGCTTTTT.

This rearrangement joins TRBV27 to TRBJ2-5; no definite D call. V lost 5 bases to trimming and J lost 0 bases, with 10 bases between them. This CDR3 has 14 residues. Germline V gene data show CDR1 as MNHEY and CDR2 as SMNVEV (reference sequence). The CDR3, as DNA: TGTGCCAGCAGTCCTATGCGCGACCAAGAGACCCAGTACTTC. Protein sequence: CASSPMRDQETQYF.

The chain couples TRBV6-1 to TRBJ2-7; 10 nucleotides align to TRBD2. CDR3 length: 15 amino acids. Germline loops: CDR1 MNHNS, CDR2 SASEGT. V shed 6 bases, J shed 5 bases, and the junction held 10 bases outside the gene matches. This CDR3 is CASSDLLAGIDEQYF. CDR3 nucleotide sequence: TGTGCCAGCAGCGATCTACTAGCGGGAATTGACGAGCAGTACTTC.

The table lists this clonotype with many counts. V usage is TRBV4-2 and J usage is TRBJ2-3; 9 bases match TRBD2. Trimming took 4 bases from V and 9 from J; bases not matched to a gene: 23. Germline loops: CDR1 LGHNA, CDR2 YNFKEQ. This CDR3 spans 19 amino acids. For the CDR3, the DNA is TGTGCCAGCAGCCCCCGGGGTGGGGCTAGCGGGGCCCGAGAGGAAACGCAGTATTTT. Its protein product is CASSPRGGASGAREETQYF.

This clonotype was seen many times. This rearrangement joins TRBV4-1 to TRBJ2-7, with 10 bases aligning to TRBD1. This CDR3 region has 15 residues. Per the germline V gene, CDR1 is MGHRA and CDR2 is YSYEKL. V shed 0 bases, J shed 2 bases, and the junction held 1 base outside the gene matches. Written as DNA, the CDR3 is TGCGCCAGCAGCCAAGATGGGACAGGGGCCTACGAGCAGTACTTC. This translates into CASSQDGTGAYEQYF.